Here is one T cell receptor (beta chain) with its context. Its antigen has not been determined. No base qualities exist here, and no much larger clone lies one base off it. From a lookup of the germline V gene, CDR1 and CDR2 are SGHTA and FQGNSA. Compared with germline, V lacks 4 bases and J lacks 3 bases; bases without a gene match: 9. The CDR3 holds 15 amino acids from the cysteine to the phenylalanine. Only CDR3 DNA remains: 45 bases, in frame from the first base. A single peripheral blood draw of roughly 0.11 L on average was collected from each donor into heparinised tubes. A BD FACSAria II was used to sort naive, central memory, regulatory and stem cell-like memory CD4+ T cells with a panel that included CD45RO, CCR7, CD25, CD127, CD95 and CD27. Purity was above 95% for every sorted population. PBMCs were isolated immediately by Lymphoprep density gradient centrifugation and stained directly without culture. So that batch effects would be minimized, each experiment stained and sorted samples in pairs, pairing one healthy donor with one patient.

This entry comes from a study of beta chain features in type 1 diabetes (dated by TCRdb to the late 2010s). Context from the whole study: Mean age, gender distribution, total cell number and subset yield did not differ between patients and healthy donors. Across all samples, 90 million to 130 million sorted cells were examined, and cell number per subset correlated strongly with RNA yield. The study compared TCRB repertoires of sorted circulating CD4+ T cell subsets between recently diagnosed type 1 diabetes patients and matched healthy donors. Regulatory and stem cell-like memory subsets were obtained from only 8 patients and roughly eight healthy donors, while naive and central memory subsets were obtained from all 30 or so donors.

The paper as a whole reports these results and caveats: PCR might favor shorter templates, but patient and control samples were amplified and corrected together, so any skew would affect both groups equally. Type 1 diabetes patients showed a moderate but significant shortening of TCRB CDR3 length in all four CD4+ subsets. The naive, central memory and regulatory TCRB repertoires appeared to resemble one another more closely among patients than among healthy donors. Because the HLA sub-analyses included only small numbers of individuals, any influence of HLA type on TCRB rearrangement was left unresolved. At VDJ recombination sites, patients with type 1 diabetes made fewer insertions and deleted more nucleotides, a pattern implying thymic rearrangement abnormalities. Sequencing cDNA rather than genomic DNA could over-represent highly expressing activated cells, although activation and CD3 levels did not differ between groups.

The entire amount of isolated RNA was reverse transcribed using the High Capacity cDNA Reverse Transcription Kit, so the sequenced TCRB transcripts were expressed ones. Deep immunoSEQ sequencing was performed on naive, central memory and regulatory T cell samples, with an average of roughly 3.6 million total reads per sample. Sorted cells were lysed in RLT buffer, and RNA was extracted using DNase-treated RNeasy Micro or Mini kits according to cell number. To prevent cross-contamination, each cell subset was processed individually, whereas patient and healthy donor samples were processed jointly. The immunoSEQ multiplex PCR was used to amplify TCRB sequences from cDNA, generating 87-bp fragments that spanned the CDR3 region. The amplicons were sequenced using the Illumina HiSeq platform. From the authors' description of their analysis: PCR bias was computationally corrected using synthetic template baselines, reads within Hamming distance 2 were collapsed, and singletons that could not be merged were discarded. Reads were aligned against IMGT to assign V, D and J genes, CDR3 length and insertions or deletions at six rearrangement sites. Within each subset, clonotype counts were normalized to the number of sorted cells before true diversity and Gini coefficients were calculated with the tcR R package. The overlap coefficient, calculated on TCRB nucleotide sequences, was used to measure repertoire sharing. Out-of-frame TCRB sequences from naive cells were analyzed as a proxy for the pre-selection repertoire. Imported from immuneACCESS, the table was reduced by TCRdb to in-frame sequences with V and J called. These copies leave out some clones; in studies compared against another copy, an unresolved V gene accounts for under half, and the cause of the remainder is not known. Clone size and V and J calls were adopted from that table, with D and trimming inferred from the DNA. Across this sample there are 300,000 or so clones, with around an eighth seen only once. The ten largest clones represent under 0.02% of the sample.

The chain was built from TRBV7-2 and TRBJ2-7, and TRBD2 aligns with 7 junction nucleotides. Sequencing used naive CD4+ T cells from blood. The cell subset or site tag for this specimen amounts to: true naive CD4+ T cells. The receptor was isolated from a young man with type 1 diabetes. This receptor carries the CDR3 CASSSDTGLVYEQYF. The DNA sequence is given as TGTGCCAGCAGCTCGGACACAGGACTAGTCTACGAGCAGTACTTC.